Listed below are T cell receptor beta chains from one sample, sequenced in a study of blood T cell repertoires in COVID-19. This table comes from immunoSEQ multiplex PCR, and its TCRdb copy is limited to in-frame clones, with some not included. The sample consists of roughly 34,000 clones, 88% of them appearing once. The sequencing sample was made of peripheral blood. Every receptor here comes from a man aged 60 to 69 with active COVID-19. CDR3s include the opening cysteine and the closing phenylalanine or tryptophan. D genes are given only for firm matches. Clone size is given for some rows only: seen once, a few or many times, or a class if the clone is expanded.

J	V	size	D	DNA	CDR3
TRBJ1-1	TRBV19	NA	NA	TGTGCCAGTAGTATACAAGGACAGTTGAACACTGAAGCTTTCTTT	CASSIQGQLNTEAFF
TRBJ2-7	TRBV5-4	NA	TRBD2	TGTGCCAGCAGCCTGGGACTAGCGGTTCCCTACGAGCAGTACTTC	CASSLGLAVPYEQYF
TRBJ1-2	TRBV30	NA	TRBD1	TGTGCCTGGAGCCCGGGACAGGGAGATGGCTACACCTTC	CAWSPGQGDGYTF
TRBJ2-7	TRBV5-8	NA	TRBD2	TGTGCCAGCAGACGTCAGGGGACTAGCGAAACTTACGAGCAGTACTTC	CASRRQGTSETYEQYF
TRBJ2-7	TRBV19	NA	NA	TGTGCCAGTAGTGCCGCGGCAGAGAGCTCCTACGAGCAGTACTTC	CASSAAAESSYEQYF
TRBJ1-1	TRBV19	NA	NA	TGTGCCAGCTGGGGCAATTTAGCTTTCTTT	CASWGNLAFF
TRBJ2-6	TRBV5-5	NA	TRBD1	TGTGCCAGCAGCTCGACAGGGGGGGCTCCCTCTGGGGCCAACGTCCTGACTTTC	CASSSTGGAPSGANVLTF
TRBJ2-2	TRBV12-3/TRBV12-4	NA	NA	TGTGCCAGCAGTTTTTCTTCTGGGGAGCTGTTTTTT	CASSFSSGELFF
TRBJ2-7	TRBV20-1	NA	TRBD2	TGCAGTGCTAGTGTTGGGGGAGGGAGCTACGAGCAGTACTTC	CSASVGGGSYEQYF
TRBJ1-6	TRBV6-5	NA	NA	TGTGCCAGCAGCGACCGGGGGGAAGGGTCACCCCTCCACTTT	CASSDRGEGSPLHF
TRBJ2-3	TRBV2	NA	NA	TGTGCCAGCCGGAGCGTCTGGGCCCTACAGGAAGATACGCAGTATTTT	CASRSVWALQEDTQYF
TRBJ1-5	TRBV2	NA	TRBD1	TGTGCCAGCAGTTCACAGGGACAGGGGGCCAATCAGCCCCAGCATTTT	CASSSQGQGANQPQHF
TRBJ1-3	TRBV7-9	NA	NA	TGTGCCAGCAGCCCCTCAAACACCATATATTTT	CASSPSNTIYF
TRBJ2-7	TRBV15	NA	TRBD2	TGTGCCACCAGCAAAGGACTAGCGGGAGTCGACGAGCAGTACTTC	CATSKGLAGVDEQYF
TRBJ1-2	TRBV7-9	NA	TRBD1	TGTGCCAGCAGACTTATGACAGGGGACGGCTACACCTTC	CASRLMTGDGYTF
TRBJ1-1	TRBV3-1/TRBV3-2	NA	TRBD1	TGTGCCAGCAGCCAAGCCCCGTTACAGGGGGCGCTTCGTTTT	CASSQAPLQGALRF
TRBJ2-7	TRBV2	NA	NA	TGTGCCAGCAGTGAACTACGCGAGCAGTACTTC	CASSELREQYF
TRBJ2-7	TRBV6-5	NA	TRBD1	TGTGCCAGCAGCACAGGGGTGGGGTCCTACGAGCAGTACTTC	CASSTGVGSYEQYF
TRBJ2-3	TRBV7-6	NA	TRBD2	TGTGCCAGCAGCTTGTCGGGAGGGCCTACAGATACGCAGTATTTT	CASSLSGGPTDTQYF
TRBJ2-7	TRBV7-8	NA	TRBD2	TGTGCCAGCAGCTTAGGGGGACTACCTACCTACGAGCAGTACTTC	CASSLGGLPTYEQYF
TRBJ1-5	TRBV30	NA	NA	TGTGCCTGGTGTTGCGGGCACCACTTCAATCAGCCCCAGCATTTT	CAWCCGHHFNQPQHF
TRBJ2-1	TRBV10-3	NA	TRBD2	TGTGCCATCAGGGGGGGACTAGCGGGAAGCTCCTACAATGAGCAGTTCTTC	CAIRGGLAGSSYNEQFF
TRBJ2-7	TRBV9	NA	TRBD2	TGTGCCAGCAGCACACAGGGACTAGCCAGTGGGTACGAGCAGTACTTC	CASSTQGLASGYEQYF
TRBJ2-2	TRBV6-4	NA	NA	TGTGCCAGCAGTGACTCGTGGGGGCCTTACACCGGGGAGCTGTTTTTT	CASSDSWGPYTGELFF
TRBJ2-1	TRBV9	NA	NA	TGTGCCAGCAGCGTAGCTCCCAATGAGCAGTTCTTC	CASSVAPNEQFF
TRBJ1-3	TRBV7-2	NA	TRBD1	TGTGCCAGCAGCTTAGGACCGACAGGGGTGGACACCATATATTTT	CASSLGPTGVDTIYF
TRBJ2-3	TRBV9	NA	NA	TGTGCCAGCAGCGTATACGGAGATAGCACAGATACGCAGTATTTT	CASSVYGDSTDTQYF
TRBJ2-1	TRBV18	NA	TRBD2	TGTGCCAGCTCACCACCGGGACTAGCGGGAGGGCTCAGCTCCTACAATGAGCAGTTCTTC	CASSPPGLAGGLSSYNEQFF
TRBJ1-5	TRBV6-5	NA	TRBD1	TGTGCCAGCGGCTCCGGGACAGGGAAACAGCCCCAGCATTTT	CASGSGTGKQPQHF
TRBJ2-7	TRBV5-1	once	TRBD1	TGCGCCAGCAGCTTGAGTAACAGGGGTAACGAGCAGTACTTC	CASSLSNRGNEQYF
TRBJ2-3	TRBV5-1	NA	NA	TGCGCCAGCAGCCTTTACACAGATACGCAGTATTTT	CASSLYTDTQYF
TRBJ1-1	TRBV28	NA	TRBD1	TGTGCCAGCCTTTCCGGGACAGGGTCCGAAGCTTTCTTT	CASLSGTGSEAFF
TRBJ2-7	TRBV5-1	NA	TRBD2	TGCGCCAGCAGCGTCCTAGCGGGAGGACTAACCGAGCAGTACTTC	CASSVLAGGLTEQYF
TRBJ2-1	TRBV2	NA	TRBD2	TGTGCCAGCAGTGAAAGGTCGACTAGCGGGAGTTCTTTTTACAATGAGCAGTTCTTC	CASSERSTSGSSFYNEQFF
TRBJ2-7	TRBV28	NA	NA	TGTGCCAGCAGTTTAGAGTACGTGGCGGTTTACGAGCAGTACTTC	CASSLEYVAVYEQYF
TRBJ2-3	TRBV27	NA	TRBD2	TGTGCCAGCAGTGTCTTGGGGGGGACAGATACGCAGTATTTT	CASSVLGGTDTQYF
TRBJ2-3	TRBV5-6	NA	NA	TGTGCCAGCAGCTTTGACAGGCGGGGGGATACGCAGTATTTT	CASSFDRRGDTQYF
TRBJ2-2	TRBV13	NA	NA	TGTGCCAGCTGTAGAGGCGGGGAGCTGTTTTTT	CASCRGGELFF
TRBJ1-6	TRBV11-2	NA	TRBD1	TGTGCCAGCAGCCAATTAGGGACAGGCCTTTCACCCCTCCACTTT	CASSQLGTGLSPLHF
TRBJ2-1	TRBV3-1/TRBV3-2	NA	TRBD2	TGTGCCAGCAGCCAATCTTGGCGGGAGCACAATGAGCAGTTCTTC	CASSQSWREHNEQFF
TRBJ2-1	TRBV29-1	NA	TRBD1	TGCAGCGGAGGAACGGGACAGGGCTACAATGAGCAGTTCTTC	CSGGTGQGYNEQFF
TRBJ2-5	TRBV6-5	NA	TRBD1	TGTGCCAGCAGTTACCGTGACAGGGGTTTTGAGACCCAGTACTTC	CASSYRDRGFETQYF
TRBJ1-3	TRBV15	NA	TRBD1	TGTGCCACCAGCGCCCGGGACAGTCCTGACACCATATATTTT	CATSARDSPDTIYF
TRBJ2-7	TRBV18	NA	NA	TGTGCCAGCTCACCACGTCAGAACGAGCAGTACTTC	CASSPRQNEQYF